Each of the 9 T cell receptor beta chains below was sequenced from the same sample in a study of identifying expanded T cells in peripheral blood. TCRdb keeps only in-frame clones here, not all; method: immunoSEQ multiplex PCR. The sample lists approximately 57,000 clones, 89% occurring once. Sequenced: blood. These receptors were obtained from a person between 18 and 75 years old in good health.

The V and J genes are TRBV11-2 and TRBJ1-1, with D maybe TRBD1 (6 bases). The CDR3 length is 15 residues. Trimming cost V 3 bases and J 3 bases, with 14 bases left between them. Germline V gene lookup returns CDR1 SGHAT and CDR2 FQNNGV. The chain's CDR3 is CASSFGVGADTEAFF. The CDR3 DNA is TGTGCCAGCAGCTTCGGGGTGGGGGCTGACACTGAAGCTTTCTTT. Filled out from reference TRBV11-2 and TRBJ1-1, the complete variable domain reads EAGVAQSPRYKIIEKRQSVAFWCNPISGHATLYWYQQILGQGPKLLIQFQNNGVVDDSQLPKDRFSAERLKGVDSTLKIQPAKLEDSAVYLCASSFGVGADTEAFFGQGTRLTVV.

The chain is built from TRBV11-3 and TRBJ2-3; D uncertain. The CDR3 extends over 14 amino acids. Trimming pared 4 bases from V and 0 bases from J, leaving 8 bases between. CDR1 and CDR2 from the germline V gene are SGHNT and YENEEA. The CDR3 spells CASSWRSSTDTQYF. The CDR3 DNA reads as TGTGCCAGCAGCTGGCGATCTAGCACAGATACGCAGTATTTT.

The chain has TRBV4-3 and TRBJ1-2; no reliable D call. The CDR3 loop spans 14 amino acids. V was shortened by 0 bases and J by 1 base, with 6 bases between the two germline ends. The germline V gene encodes CDR1 LGHNA and CDR2 YSLEER. The CDR3 protein is CASSQESGNYGYTF. Written as DNA, the CDR3 is TGCGCCAGCAGCCAAGAATCCGGTAACTATGGCTACACCTTC.

This clone appeared once. The gene calls are TRBV7-2 and TRBJ2-7; no clear D. The CDR3 is made up of 14 amino acids. The germline CDR1 and CDR2 sequences are SGHTA and FQGNSA. V shed 1 base and J shed 3 bases, with 10 bases lying between them. CDR3 bases: TGTGCCAGCAGCTTAGTTGGGTCGAACTACGAGCAGTACTTC. Translated: CASSLVGSNYEQYF.

The V call is TRBV11-2, the J call TRBJ1-1; D uncertain. Per germline, CDR1 SGHAT and CDR2 FQNNGV. The CDR3 contains 18 residues. V was shortened by 5 bases and J by 3 bases, with 25 bases between the two germline ends. The CDR3 protein is CASSPPGRALGFDTEAFF. In DNA, the CDR3 is TGTGCCAGCAGCCCCCCGGGGAGGGCCCTGGGTTTCGACACTGAAGCTTTCTTT.

Points on this clone: Other nucleotide sequences from this sample produce the same CDR3. The chain employs TRBV27 and TRBJ1-4; no definite D call. This CDR3 has 13 residues. Trimming shortened V by 3 bases and J by 7 bases, and 9 bases separated the two germline ends. Germline CDR1 is MNHEY and CDR2 is SMNVEV (reference sequence). The CDR3 DNA reads TGTGCCAGCAGTTTCAGTGGGTTTGAAAAACTGTTTTTT. Amino acids: CASSFSGFEKLFF.

J is TRBJ2-5 and V is TRBV7-2, with D possibly being TRBD2 (6 bases). The CDR3 length is 14 residues. Germline values: CDR1 SGHTA, CDR2 FQGNSA. Trimming stripped 1 base from V and 5 bases from J, with 11 bases between. The CDR3 DNA is TGTGCCAGCAGCTTAGTTGGAGGGACCGAGACCCAGTACTTC. Protein sequence: CASSLVGGTETQYF.

The gene calls are TRBV27 and TRBJ2-1; 11 bases are shared with TRBD2. There are 18 residues in the CDR3. CDR1 MNHEY and CDR2 SMNVEV come from the germline V gene (reference sequence). The ends lost 2 bases at V and 0 bases at J; junction bases unmatched: 6. The CDR3 sequence is CASSLRLAGLGSYNEQFF. DNA of the CDR3: TGTGCCAGCAGTTTAAGACTAGCGGGACTCGGCTCCTACAATGAGCAGTTCTTC.

By its share, this clone is large. The chain has TRBV4-3 and TRBJ1-1, with D uncertain. This CDR3 has 12 amino acids. Trimming removed 3 bases at V and 1 base at J, with 3 bases between. The germline V gene has CDR1 LGHNA and CDR2 YSLEER. The CDR3 loop reads CASSHPNTEAFF. The DNA for the CDR3 is TGCGCCAGCAGCCATCCGAACACTGAAGCTTTCTTT.